The 24 T cell receptor beta chains reported below all come from one sample, sequenced in a study of human T cells and chemical hapten exposure. The time point denotes: patch test 3, about 24 weeks after DPC sensitization. Treatment indicated: therapeutic diphenylcyclopropenone sensitization with weekly scalp DPC. MiXCR was run by TCRdb on the RACE reads, yielding one entry per CDR3 protein. The table includes 210,000 or so distinct CDR3 sequences, approximately 24% detected once. This sample comprised whole blood, obtained in connection with sensitization to the hapten diphenylcyclopropenone (DPC). The receptors stem from a woman aged 35 to 49 with alopecia areata. Some clones in this sample may be carry-over from other donors' samples.

This clonotype occurred a few times. This rearrangement joins TRBV12-3 or TRBV12-4 to TRBJ1-5; maybe TRBD1 (5 bases). The length of the CDR3 is 14 residues. V lost 5 bases and J lost 7, with 15 bases in between. The CDR3 loop reads CASSTSQGYQPQHF. The CDR3 coding sequence is TGTGCCAGCAGTACGTCTCAGGGTTACCAGCCCCAGCATTTT.

J is TRBJ2-7 and V is TRBV6-5; 7 bases match TRBD2. The junction had 5 bases not matched to a gene; V was cut back by 2 bases and J by 4 bases. The CDR3 runs 14 residues. CDR1 is MNHEY, CDR2 SVGAGI, per germline. In nucleotides, the CDR3 is TGTGCCAGCAGTTACGATAGGGGACTATACGAGCAGTACTTC. Its translation: CASSYDRGLYEQYF.

This clonotype was observed a handful of times. In DNA form, the CDR3 reads TGTGCCAGCAGGACAGGGGAAAACACCGGGGAGCTGTTTTTT. It specifies CASRTGENTGELFF. V and J are TRBV6-5 and TRBJ2-2; 8 bases are a match to TRBD1. V was clipped by 6 bases and J by 2 bases; unmatched bases: 2. The germline V gene has CDR1 MNHEY and CDR2 SVGAGI. This CDR3 is built from 14 residues.

This clonotype was observed a handful of times. The V gene is TRBV11-2, the J gene TRBJ2-2; no definite D call. V lost 5 bases and J lost 7, with 14 bases in between. This CDR3 has 14 residues. The V gene's germline CDR1 is SGHAT and CDR2 FQNNGV. CDR3 amino acids: CASSRRRAGGELFF. CDR3 DNA sequence: TGTGCCAGCAGCCGACGTCGGGCAGGCGGGGAGCTGTTTTTT.

The chain uses TRBV6-6 and TRBJ2-5; the D is unclear. V was clipped by 5 bases and J by 4 bases, with 17 bases between them. Per the germline V gene, CDR1 is MNHNY and CDR2 is SVGAGI (reference sequence). This CDR3 region has 15 residues. In DNA form, the CDR3 reads TGTGCCAGCAGTCAGGACGGTTTTGTACGAGAGACCCAGTACTTC. Amino acid sequence: CASSQDGFVRETQYF.

The chain combines TRBV7-2 with TRBJ2-1; TRBD2 agrees at 9 bases. With V trimmed by 4 bases and J by 6 bases, 7 bases remained unmatched. From germline, CDR1 is SGHTA and CDR2 FQGNSA. The CDR3 contains 15 residues. CDR3 nucleotides: TGTGCCAGCAGCTCCCCGGGACTAGCAGTCAATGAGCAGTTCTTC. It yields the protein CASSSPGLAVNEQFF.

The chain couples TRBV6-5 to TRBJ2-2; D ambiguous. Germline V gene data show CDR1 as MNHEY and CDR2 as SVGAGI. CDR3 size: 12 residues. Trimming took off 4 bases at V and 7 bases at J, with 7 bases between the two ends. In DNA, the CDR3 is TGTGCCAGCAGTTCTCTAGACGGGGAGCTGTTTTTT. Translation gives CASSSLDGELFF.

This chain links TRBV7-2 with TRBJ2-7; tentatively, D is TRBD1 (6 bases). V lost 2 bases to trimming and J lost 7 bases, with 18 bases between them. CDR3 length: 15 residues. CDR1 and CDR2 from the germline V gene are SGHTA and FQGNSA. CDR3 loop: CASSLTGQGIGEQYF. The CDR3 nucleotides read TGTGCCAGCAGCTTAACGGGTCAGGGGATCGGGGAGCAGTACTTC. Full variable domain (rest looked up from reference TRBV7-2 and TRBJ2-7): GAGVSQSPSNKVTEKGKDVELRCDPISGHTALYWYRQSLGQGLEFLIYFQGNSAPDKSGLPSDRFSAERTGGSVSTLTIQRTQQEDSAVYLCASSLTGQGIGEQYFGPGTRLTVT.

The rearrangement joins TRBV2 to TRBJ2-3; TRBD2 matches 10 bases. With 4 bases clipped from V and 4 bases from J, the junction kept 14 bases outside the gene matches. CDR3 length: 18 amino acids. Germline V gene sequence: CDR1 SNHLY, CDR2 FYNNEI. The CDR3 DNA is TGTGCCAGCAGTGCGACGGGACTAGCGTCGAGGGCGTCAGATACGCAGTATTTT. It yields the protein CASSATGLASRASDTQYF.

The chain joins TRBV20-1 to TRBJ1-1, with D perhaps TRBD1 (5 bases). The CDR3 length is 13 residues. Per the germline V gene, CDR1 is DFQATT and CDR2 is SNEGSKA (reference sequence). V lost 5 bases, J lost 4 bases, and 14 bases lay in between. The CDR3 here is CSALAREGTEAFF. CDR3 in DNA: TGCAGTGCTTTGGCCAGGGAGGGCACTGAAGCTTTCTTT.

CDR3 sequence: CASSPSGMSGEQYF. The CDR3 coding sequence is TGTGCCAGCTCACCATCGGGGATGTCGGGCGAGCAGTACTTC. The rearrangement joins TRBV18 to TRBJ2-7, with D perhaps TRBD2 (5 bases). This CDR3 spans 14 amino acids. Germline V gives CDR1 KGHSH, CDR2 LQKENI. V lost 2 bases and J 6 bases, leaving 14 bases between the germline ends. The full variable domain, in which reference TRBV18 and TRBJ2-7 provide the parts outside the CDR3, is NAGVMQNPRHLVRRRGQEARLRCSPMKGHSHVYWYRQLPEEGLKFMVYLQKENIIDESGMPKERFSAEFPKEGPSILRIQQVVRGDSAAYFCASSPSGMSGEQYFGPGTRLTVT.

The rearrangement joins TRBV27 to TRBJ2-1; possible D gene TRBD1, 6 bases. Germline-derived CDR1 and CDR2 are MNHEY and SMNVEV (reference sequence). The CDR3 length is 14 residues. Trimming shortened V by 6 bases and J by 15 bases, and 24 bases separated the two germline ends. The CDR3 bases are TGTGCCAGCAGGCCGACAGGCCCATCATCCCGGACGTTCTTC. This encodes CASRPTGPSSRTFF.

Only a few counts were recorded for this clonotype. The chain recombines TRBV6-5 with TRBJ1-2; the D gene is possibly TRBD1 (5 bases). CDR3 length: 15 amino acids. Deletions cut 0 bases from V and 2 bases from J, with 10 bases between. In germline, CDR1 is MNHEY, CDR2 SVGAGI. In nucleotides, the CDR3 is TGTGCCAGCAGTTACTCTGGGGGGACCAACTATGGCTACACCTTC. Residues: CASSYSGGTNYGYTF.

The chain couples TRBV28 to TRBJ1-4; a possible D gene is TRBD1 (5 bases). With 6 bases removed from V and 8 bases from J, the gap between germline ends came to 16 bases. Germline V gene lookup returns CDR1 MDHEN and CDR2 SYDVKM. The CDR3 has 14 amino acids. Here the CDR3 DNA reads TGTGCCAGCAGCTACCCGGGACTAAGGGAAAAACTGTTTTTT. Its protein product is CASSYPGLREKLFF. Full variable domain (remainder filled in from reference TRBV28 and TRBJ1-4): DVKVTQSSRYLVKRTGEKVFLECVQDMDHENMFWYRQDPGLGLRLIYFSYDVKMKEKGDIPEGYSVSREKKERFSLILESASTNQTSMYLCASSYPGLREKLFFGSGTQLSVL.

This clonotype was observed a handful of times. The J gene is TRBJ2-1, the V gene TRBV28; D possibly matches TRBD1 or TRBD2 (6 bases each). Trimming removed 2 bases from V and 7 bases from J, with 15 bases in between. This CDR3 spans 15 amino acids. Germline-derived CDR1 and CDR2 are MDHEN and SYDVKM. The CDR3 loop is CASSLGGGHWNEQFF. The CDR3 nucleotides read TGTGCCAGCAGTTTAGGAGGGGGTCACTGGAATGAGCAGTTCTTC.

This clonotype was seen a few times. The chain joins TRBV28 to TRBJ2-3; the D is unclear. Germline values: CDR1 MDHEN, CDR2 SYDVKM. V gave up 3 bases and J gave up 2 bases, with 9 bases separating them. The CDR3 runs 14 residues. The CDR3 region has the DNA TGTGCCAGCAGTTTTGGCGAAATCACAGATACGCAGTATTTT. Translated, it gives CASSFGEITDTQYF.

This sequence joins TRBV10-3 and TRBJ2-7; D is unresolved. The CDR3 is 14 amino acids. Trimming took 2 bases from V and 2 from J, leaving 10 bases between them. Germline V gene lookup returns CDR1 ENHRY and CDR2 SYGVKD. This chain's CDR3 is CAISEVSTTYEQYF. The CDR3, as DNA: TGTGCCATCAGTGAGGTTTCTACAACCTACGAGCAGTACTTC.

The chain combines TRBV6-5 with TRBJ2-7; tentatively, D is TRBD1 or TRBD2 (6 bases each). With 2 bases removed from V and 4 bases from J, the gap between germline ends came to 15 bases. CDR3 length equals 15 residues. Germline CDR1 MNHEY, CDR2 SVGAGI. The CDR3 sequence: CASSYRGVSLYEQYF. In DNA form, the CDR3 reads TGTGCCAGCAGTTACAGGGGGGTTTCCCTTTACGAGCAGTACTTC.

The chain uses TRBV12-3 or TRBV12-4 and TRBJ1-2; D perhaps matches TRBD1 (5 bases). The CDR3 totals 14 residues. Trimming removed 2 bases at V and 8 bases at J, with 15 bases between. CDR3 in DNA: TGTGCCAGCAGTTTAAGTCACAGGAGTAGAGGCTACACCTTC. Translation gives CASSLSHRSRGYTF.

This clonotype was found a few times. This rearrangement joins TRBV7-2 to TRBJ2-5, with 10 bases aligning to TRBD1. The CDR3 contains 15 residues. Germline V lookup: CDR1 SGHTA, CDR2 FQGNSA. The trim removed 5 bases at V and 1 base at J, leaving 4 bases unmatched. CDR3 sequence reads: CASSPDRGRQETQYF. DNA of the CDR3: TGTGCCAGCAGCCCCGACAGGGGGCGCCAAGAGACCCAGTACTTC.

The rearrangement links TRBV28 to TRBJ2-7, with D perhaps TRBD1 or TRBD2 (5 bases each). Germline V CDR1 and CDR2: MDHEN, SYDVKM. This CDR3 region has 15 residues. Deletions cut 3 bases from V and 2 bases from J, with 14 bases between. In DNA, the CDR3 is TGTGCCAGCAGTTTGGGACGGCGGTTCCCCTACGAGCAGTACTTC. Protein product: CASSLGRRFPYEQYF. The entire variable domain, with the rest obtained from reference TRBV28 and TRBJ2-7, is as follows: DVKVTQSSRYLVKRTGEKVFLECVQDMDHENMFWYRQDPGLGLRLIYFSYDVKMKEKGDIPEGYSVSREKKERFSLILESASTNQTSMYLCASSLGRRFPYEQYFGPGTRLTVT.

This clonotype was detected only a few times. The junction and the germline gene differ at one end; a read error may be behind it. This chain uses TRBV20-1 with TRBJ2-2; TRBD1 aligns across 7 bases. The CDR3 is 15 residues long. The germline V gene encodes CDR1 DFQATT and CDR2 SNEGSKA (reference sequence). This CDR3 is CSAGDRVWNTGELFF. DNA of the CDR3: TGCAGTGCTGGAGACAGGGTTTGGAACACCGGGGAGCTGTTTTTT.

This chain links TRBV7-9 with TRBJ1-3; possible D gene TRBD1, 5 bases. The CDR3 is made up of 16 amino acids. Germline values: CDR1 SEHNR, CDR2 FQNEAQ (reference sequence). V was pared by 1 base and J by 0 bases, with 10 bases between. CDR3 nucleotide sequence: TGTGCCAGCAGCTTAGGGGGGAGTATCTCTGGAAACACCATATATTTT. Translation: CASSLGGSISGNTIYF. The variable domain in full, with the rest retrieved from reference TRBV7-9 and TRBJ1-3, is DTGVSQNPRHKITKRGQNVTFRCDPISEHNRLYWYRQTLGQGPEFLTYFQNEAQLEKSRLLSDRFSAERPKGSFSTLEIQRTEQGDSAMYLCASSLGGSISGNTIYFGEGSWLTVV.

This clonotype was seen a single time. DNA for the CDR3: TGTGCCACCAGTGATCCTCCTTCCTACGAGCAGTACTTC. It codes for CATSDPPSYEQYF. The chain employs TRBV24-1 and TRBJ2-7, with D unresolved. The CDR3 runs to 13 residues. With 3 bases removed from V and 1 base from J, the gap between germline ends came to 6 bases. In germline, CDR1 is KGHDR, CDR2 SFDVKD.